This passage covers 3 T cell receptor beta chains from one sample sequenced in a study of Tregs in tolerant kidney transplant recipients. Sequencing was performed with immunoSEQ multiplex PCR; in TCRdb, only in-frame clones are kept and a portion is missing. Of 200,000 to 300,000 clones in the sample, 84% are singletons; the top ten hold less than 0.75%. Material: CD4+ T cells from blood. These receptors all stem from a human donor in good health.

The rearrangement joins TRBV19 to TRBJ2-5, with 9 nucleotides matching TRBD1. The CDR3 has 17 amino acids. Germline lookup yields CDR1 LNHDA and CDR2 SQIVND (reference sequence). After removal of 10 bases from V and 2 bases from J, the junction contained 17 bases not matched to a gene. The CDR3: CATGQGFQVVGQETQYF. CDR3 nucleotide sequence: TGTGCCACCGGACAGGGGTTCCAGGTTGTCGGTCAAGAGACCCAGTACTTC.

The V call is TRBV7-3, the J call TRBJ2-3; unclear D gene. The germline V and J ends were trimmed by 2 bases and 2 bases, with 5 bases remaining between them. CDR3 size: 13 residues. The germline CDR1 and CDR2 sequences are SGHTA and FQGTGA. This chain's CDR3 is CASSLLVTDTQYF. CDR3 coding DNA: TGTGCCAGCAGCTTATTAGTCACAGATACGCAGTATTTT.

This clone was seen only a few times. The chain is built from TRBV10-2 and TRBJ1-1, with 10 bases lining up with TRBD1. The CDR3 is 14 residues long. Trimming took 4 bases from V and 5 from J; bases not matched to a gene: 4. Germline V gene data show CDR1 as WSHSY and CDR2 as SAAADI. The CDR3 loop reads CASSGQGAMTEAFF. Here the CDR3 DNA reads TGCGCCAGCAGTGGACAGGGGGCGATGACTGAAGCTTTCTTT.